This entry lists 10 T cell receptor beta chains sequenced from one sample in a study of regulatory T cells in long-lasting Graves disease. Both iRepertoire HTBI primers and Arm-PCR of CDR3 regions were used to build the TCR beta libraries. One entry per CDR3 protein, called by TCRdb with MiXCR from the multiplex PCR reads. The sample consists of fewer than 550,000 distinct CDR3 sequences, around 15% of them appearing once. Regarding time point: newly diagnosed GD, antithyroid drugs for less than 3 months. TCR sequences were obtained from RNA taken from PBMCs. These data also formed part of another study, on T cells in Graves' hyperthyroidism and ophthalmopathy.

Sample: peripheral blood mononuclear cells (PBMCs), taken at new diagnosis, from a patient treated with antithyroid drugs. Every receptor here comes from a woman aged 35 to 59 with Graves disease.

A few counts support this clonotype. The rearrangement links TRBV19 to TRBJ1-5; 8 bases fit TRBD1. Germline V CDR1 and CDR2: LNHDA, SQIVND (reference sequence). CDR3 length equals 16 residues. Germline trimming cut 4 bases from V and 1 base from J; bases unmatched to any gene: 6. CDR3 DNA: TGTGCCAGTAGTACTCGGACAGGGTGGAGCAATCAGCCCCAGCATTTT. Translated, it gives CASSTRTGWSNQPQHF.

This clonotype came up a few times. The chain couples TRBV4-1 to TRBJ1-4, with D maybe TRBD1 (6 bases). V was cut by 0 bases and J by 7 bases, with 15 bases left in between. From germline, CDR1 is MGHRA and CDR2 YSYEKL. This CDR3 contains 16 residues. This CDR3 reads CASSQEQFKGGEKLFF. CDR3 DNA: TGCGCCAGCAGCCAAGAGCAGTTTAAAGGGGGTGAAAAACTGTTTTTT.

The rearrangement joins TRBV5-1 to TRBJ2-5; TRBD1 agrees at 10 bases. V was clipped by 4 bases and J by 1 base; unmatched bases: 4. CDR1 and CDR2 (germline): SGHRS, YFSETQ. This CDR3 contains 15 residues. The CDR3 bases are TGCGCCAGCAGCGGGACAGGGGAGTTCCAAGAGACCCAGTACTTC. Its protein product is CASSGTGEFQETQYF.

The chain has TRBV15 and TRBJ2-1; TRBD2 aligns across 9 bases. With V trimmed by 2 bases and J by 5 bases, 7 bases remained unmatched. The CDR3 spans 16 residues. CDR1 and CDR2 from the germline V gene are LNHNV and YYDKDF (reference sequence). Here the CDR3 reads CATSRSTSGYNNEQFF. For the CDR3, the DNA is TGTGCCACCAGCAGATCAACTAGCGGGTACAACAATGAGCAGTTCTTC. Full variable domain (remainder filled in from reference TRBV15 and TRBJ2-1): DAMVIQNPRYQVTQFGKPVTLSCSQTLNHNVMYWYQQKSSQAPKLLFHYYDKDFNNEADTPDNFQSRRPNTSFCFLDIRSPGLGDTAMYLCATSRSTSGYNNEQFFGPGTRLTVL.

In its sample, this clonotype was seen many times. The chain combines TRBV28 with TRBJ2-1; 8 bases fit TRBD1. Unmatched junction bases numbered 4, after V lost 5 bases and J lost 7 bases. The CDR3 length is 13 residues. Germline V gene data show CDR1 as MDHEN and CDR2 as SYDVKM. The CDR3 is CASSPDRVNEQFF. The DNA for the CDR3 is TGTGCCAGCAGTCCGGACAGGGTGAATGAGCAGTTCTTC. Looking up the rest from reference TRBV28 and TRBJ2-1 gives the full variable domain: DVKVTQSSRYLVKRTGEKVFLECVQDMDHENMFWYRQDPGLGLRLIYFSYDVKMKEKGDIPEGYSVSREKKERFSLILESASTNQTSMYLCASSPDRVNEQFFGPGTRLTVL.

This clonotype was recorded at least ten times. The chain couples TRBV12-3 or TRBV12-4 to TRBJ1-5; D is undetermined. Trimming shortened V by 5 bases and J by 4 bases, and 15 bases separated the two germline ends. This CDR3 is built from 15 residues. CDR3 sequence: CASSPRSGWNQPQHF. CDR3 nucleotide sequence: TGTGCCAGCAGTCCCCGAAGCGGGTGGAATCAGCCCCAGCATTTT.

This clonotype was seen ten or more times. The V gene is TRBV5-1, the J gene TRBJ1-4, with D maybe TRBD1 (5 bases). V was trimmed by 4 bases and J by 5 bases, leaving 9 bases between them. CDR3 length: 13 residues. Germline lookup yields CDR1 SGHRS and CDR2 YFSETQ. The CDR3 protein is CASSGTTNEKLFF. CDR3 DNA sequence: TGCGCCAGCAGCGGGACTACGAATGAAAAACTGTTTTTT.

This clonotype showed up many times. The rearrangement links TRBV12-3 or TRBV12-4 to TRBJ2-3; weak D call: TRBD1 (6 bases). The CDR3 length is 17 residues. V gave up 5 bases and J gave up 2 bases, with 20 bases separating them. This CDR3 is CASSTIRGSRATDTQYF. The CDR3 coding sequence is TGTGCCAGCAGTACAATCAGGGGAAGTCGCGCCACAGATACGCAGTATTTT.

This clonotype was seen a handful of times. The chain employs TRBV5-1 and TRBJ1-6; 7 nucleotides agree with TRBD1. The V gene end was trimmed by 7 bases and the J gene end by 4 bases; junction bases not matched to a gene: 2. This CDR3 has 13 residues. CDR1 and CDR2 (germline): SGHRS, YFSETQ. The CDR3 region is CASGQEYNSPLHF. The CDR3 DNA is TGCGCCAGCGGACAGGAATATAATTCACCCCTCCACTTT.

This clonotype was picked up many times. The chain joins TRBV2 to TRBJ1-5, with 9 bases lining up with TRBD1. V shed 7 bases, J shed 4 bases, and the junction held 5 bases outside the gene matches. This CDR3 is built from 14 residues. Germline lookup yields CDR1 SNHLY and CDR2 FYNNEI. The CDR3 nucleotides read TGTGCCAGCACCAGGGACAGGGATAATCAGCCCCAGCATTTT. This codes for CASTRDRDNQPQHF.